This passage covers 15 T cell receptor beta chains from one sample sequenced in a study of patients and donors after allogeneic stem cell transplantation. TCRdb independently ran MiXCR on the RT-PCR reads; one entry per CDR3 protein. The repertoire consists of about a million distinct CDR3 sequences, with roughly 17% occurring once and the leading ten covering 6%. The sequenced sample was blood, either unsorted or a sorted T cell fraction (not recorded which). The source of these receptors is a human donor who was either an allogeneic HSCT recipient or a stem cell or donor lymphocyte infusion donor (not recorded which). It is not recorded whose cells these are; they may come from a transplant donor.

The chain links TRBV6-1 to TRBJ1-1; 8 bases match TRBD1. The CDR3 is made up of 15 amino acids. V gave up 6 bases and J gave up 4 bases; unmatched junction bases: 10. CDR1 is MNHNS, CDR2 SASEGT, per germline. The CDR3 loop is CASSQGTGRPTEAFF. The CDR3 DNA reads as TGTGCCAGCAGCCAGGGGACAGGACGCCCCACTGAAGCTTTCTTT.

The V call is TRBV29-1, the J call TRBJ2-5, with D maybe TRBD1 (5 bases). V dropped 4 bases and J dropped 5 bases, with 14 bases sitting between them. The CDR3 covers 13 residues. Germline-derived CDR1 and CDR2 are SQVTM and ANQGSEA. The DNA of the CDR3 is TGCAGCGTTGGCAACACAGGTCGGGAGACCCAGTACTTC. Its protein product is CSVGNTGRETQYF.

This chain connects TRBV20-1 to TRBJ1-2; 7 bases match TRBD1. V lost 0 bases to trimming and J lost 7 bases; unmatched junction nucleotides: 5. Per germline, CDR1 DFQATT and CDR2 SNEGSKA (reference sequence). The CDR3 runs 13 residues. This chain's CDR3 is CSARDGPGGGYTF. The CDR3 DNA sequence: TGCAGTGCTAGAGATGGGCCAGGGGGTGGCTACACCTTC.

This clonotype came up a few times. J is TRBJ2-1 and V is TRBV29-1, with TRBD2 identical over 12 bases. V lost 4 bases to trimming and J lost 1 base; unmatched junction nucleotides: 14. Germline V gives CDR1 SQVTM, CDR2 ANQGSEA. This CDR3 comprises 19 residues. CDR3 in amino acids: CSVGTYASGRARSYNEQFF. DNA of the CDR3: TGCAGCGTTGGGACCTACGCTAGCGGGAGGGCCAGATCCTACAATGAGCAGTTCTTC.

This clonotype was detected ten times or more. The CDR3 bases are TGCGCCAGCAGCTCCGGACCTAACACTGAAGCTTTCTTT. This translates into CASSSGPNTEAFF. This rearrangement joins TRBV5-1 to TRBJ1-1; D is uncertain. The V end was cut by 3 bases, the J end by 2 bases, with 8 bases between. Germline V CDR1 and CDR2: SGHRS, YFSETQ. The length of the CDR3 is 13 residues. The entire variable domain, with the rest obtained from reference TRBV5-1 and TRBJ1-1, is as follows: KAGVTQTPRYLIKTRGQQVTLSCSPISGHRSVSWYQQTPGQGLQFLFEYFSETQRNKGNFPGRFSGRQFSNSRSEMNVSTLELGDSALYLCASSSGPNTEAFFGQGTRLTVV.

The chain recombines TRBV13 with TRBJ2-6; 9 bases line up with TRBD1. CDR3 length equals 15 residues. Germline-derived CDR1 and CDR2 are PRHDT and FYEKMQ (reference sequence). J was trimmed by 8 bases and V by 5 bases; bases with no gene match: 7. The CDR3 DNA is TGTGCCAGCAGCGCCGGGACAGGGTTTACCAACGTCCTGACTTTC. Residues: CASSAGTGFTNVLTF. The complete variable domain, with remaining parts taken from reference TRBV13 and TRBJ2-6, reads AAGVIQSPRHLIKEKRETATLKCYPIPRHDTVYWYQQGPGQDPQFLISFYEKMQSDKGSIPDRFSAQQFSDYHSELNMSSLELGDSALYFCASSAGTGFTNVLTFGAGSRLTVL.

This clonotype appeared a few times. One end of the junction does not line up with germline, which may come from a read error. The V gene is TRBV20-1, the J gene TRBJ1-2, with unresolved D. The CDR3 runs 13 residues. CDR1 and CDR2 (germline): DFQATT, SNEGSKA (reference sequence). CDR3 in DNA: TGCAGTGCTAAGTCAAGAACGGAGCGACCATCCTTCTTC. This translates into CSAKSRTERPSFF.

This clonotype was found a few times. Written as DNA, the CDR3 is TGTGCCAGCAGCCCGCGCTGGGGGCCTAGGACGGAACCCTGGGGCAATCAGCCCCAGCATTTT. Residues: CASSPRWGPRTEPWGNQPQHF. The rearrangement joins TRBV21-1 to TRBJ1-5; the table assigns TRBD1, which was not confirmed against the DNA. TRBV21-1 is listed as a pseudogene. This CDR3 has 21 residues.

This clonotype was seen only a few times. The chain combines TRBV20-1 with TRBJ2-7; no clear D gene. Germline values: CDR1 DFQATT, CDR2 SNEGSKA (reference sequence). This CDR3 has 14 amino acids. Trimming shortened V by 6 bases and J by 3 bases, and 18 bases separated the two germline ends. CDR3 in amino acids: CSAILTDVGYEQYF. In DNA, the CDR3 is TGCAGTGCCATCCTGACGGATGTAGGCTACGAGCAGTACTTC.

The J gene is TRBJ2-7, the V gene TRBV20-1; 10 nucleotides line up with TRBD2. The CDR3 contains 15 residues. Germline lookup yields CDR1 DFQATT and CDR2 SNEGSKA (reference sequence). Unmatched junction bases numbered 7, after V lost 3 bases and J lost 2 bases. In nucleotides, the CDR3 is TGCAGTGCTAGTGTTCTAGCGGGAGTCCCCTACGAGCAGTACTTC. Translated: CSASVLAGVPYEQYF.

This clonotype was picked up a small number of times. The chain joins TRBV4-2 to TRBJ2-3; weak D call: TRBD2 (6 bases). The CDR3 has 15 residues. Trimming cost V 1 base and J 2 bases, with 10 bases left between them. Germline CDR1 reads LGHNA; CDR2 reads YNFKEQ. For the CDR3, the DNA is TGTGCCAGCAGCCAAGGGAGGGACGACACAGATACGCAGTATTTT. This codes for CASSQGRDDTDTQYF.

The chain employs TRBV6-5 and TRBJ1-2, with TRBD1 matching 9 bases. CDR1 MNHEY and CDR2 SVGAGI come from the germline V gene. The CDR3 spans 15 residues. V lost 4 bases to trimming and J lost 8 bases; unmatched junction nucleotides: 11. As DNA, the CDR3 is TGTGCCAGCAGTTCCCTGGACAGGGGAGGGAAAGGCTACACCTTC. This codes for CASSSLDRGGKGYTF.

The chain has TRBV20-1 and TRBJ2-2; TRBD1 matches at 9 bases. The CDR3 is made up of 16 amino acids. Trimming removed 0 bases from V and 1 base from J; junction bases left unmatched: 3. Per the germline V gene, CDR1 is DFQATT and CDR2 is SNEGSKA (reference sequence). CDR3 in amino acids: CSARDRGQGNTGELFF. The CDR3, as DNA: TGCAGTGCTAGAGATAGGGGACAGGGGAACACCGGGGAGCTGTTTTTT.

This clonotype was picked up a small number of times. In DNA, the CDR3 is TGTGCCAGCAGTGGGCCGGGGGATACGCAGTATTTT. Translating it yields CASSGPGDTQYF. The rearrangement links TRBV25-1 to TRBJ2-3; possibly TRBD2 for D (5 bases). CDR1 and CDR2 (germline): MGHDK, SYGVNS. This CDR3 is 12 amino acids long. The germline V and J ends were trimmed by 4 bases and 6 bases, with 8 bases remaining between them.

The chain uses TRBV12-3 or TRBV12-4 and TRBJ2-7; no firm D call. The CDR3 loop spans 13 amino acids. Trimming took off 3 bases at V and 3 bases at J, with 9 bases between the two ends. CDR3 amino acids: CASSFIGGYEQYF. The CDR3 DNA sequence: TGTGCCAGCAGTTTTATTGGCGGCTACGAGCAGTACTTC.